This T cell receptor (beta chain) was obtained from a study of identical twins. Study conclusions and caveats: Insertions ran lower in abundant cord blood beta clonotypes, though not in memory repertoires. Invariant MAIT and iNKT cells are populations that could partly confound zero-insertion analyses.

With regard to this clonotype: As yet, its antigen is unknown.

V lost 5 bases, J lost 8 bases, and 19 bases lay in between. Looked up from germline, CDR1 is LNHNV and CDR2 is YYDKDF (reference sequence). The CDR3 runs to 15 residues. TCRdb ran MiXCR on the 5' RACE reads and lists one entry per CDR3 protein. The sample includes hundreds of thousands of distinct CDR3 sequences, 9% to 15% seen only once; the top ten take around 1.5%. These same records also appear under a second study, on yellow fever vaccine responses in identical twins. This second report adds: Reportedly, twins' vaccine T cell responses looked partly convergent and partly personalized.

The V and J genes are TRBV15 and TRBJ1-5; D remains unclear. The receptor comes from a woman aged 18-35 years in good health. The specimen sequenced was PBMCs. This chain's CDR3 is CATSYRGGSLEPQHF. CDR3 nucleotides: TGTGCCACCAGCTACCGGGGAGGCTCCTTAGAGCCCCAGCATTTT.